This TCR beta chain was found in a study of blood T cell repertoires in COVID-19. Germline V lookup: CDR1 LNHDA, CDR2 SQIVND (reference sequence). The CDR3 sequence is 15 residues long. Trimming stripped 1 base from V and 6 bases from J, with 12 bases between. This clone was seen once. Sequencing was performed with immunoSEQ multiplex PCR; in TCRdb, only in-frame clones are kept and a portion is missing. The sample lists some 230,000 clones; roughly four fifths were seen once. The sequence derives from a man in his forties who had recovered from COVID-19. Sample: PBMCs or T cells enriched from blood (not recorded which). This chain links TRBV19 with TRBJ2-2; possibly TRBD1 for D (6 bases). The CDR3 bases are TGTGCCAGTAGTATAGTCCAGGGGTGGCCCGGGGAGCTGTTTTTT. Its protein product is CASSIVQGWPGELFF.